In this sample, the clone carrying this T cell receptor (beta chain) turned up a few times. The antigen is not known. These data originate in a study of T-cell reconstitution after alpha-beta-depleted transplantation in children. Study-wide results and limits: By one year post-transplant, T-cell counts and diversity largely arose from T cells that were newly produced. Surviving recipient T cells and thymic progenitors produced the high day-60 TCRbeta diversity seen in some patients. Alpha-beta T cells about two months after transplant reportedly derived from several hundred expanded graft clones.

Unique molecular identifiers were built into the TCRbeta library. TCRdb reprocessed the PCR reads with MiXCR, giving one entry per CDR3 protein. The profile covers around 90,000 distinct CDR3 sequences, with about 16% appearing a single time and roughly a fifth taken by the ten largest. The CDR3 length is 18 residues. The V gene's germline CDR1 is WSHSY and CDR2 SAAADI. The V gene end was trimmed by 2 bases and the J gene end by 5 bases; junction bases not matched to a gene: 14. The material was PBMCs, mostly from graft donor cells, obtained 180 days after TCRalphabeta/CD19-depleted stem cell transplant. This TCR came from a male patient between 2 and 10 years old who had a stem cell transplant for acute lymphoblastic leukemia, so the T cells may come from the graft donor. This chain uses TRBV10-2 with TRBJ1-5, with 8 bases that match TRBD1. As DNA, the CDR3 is TGCGCCAGCAGTGAGCCCGACGAAGAGCAGGGGGCCCATCAGCCCCAGCATTTT. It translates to CASSEPDEEQGAHQPQHF.